This T cell receptor beta chain appears in the sequencing data of a study of CD8 T cells in ankylosing spondylitis. By quantitative 5'-RACE with molecular barcodes, the TCR beta libraries were made. TCRdb independently ran MiXCR on the 5' RACE reads; one entry per CDR3 protein. This sample has about 210,000 distinct CDR3 sequences; around 8% occur once, and the top ten carry 4.8%. The J segment lost 0 bases and the V segment lost 3 bases, leaving 2 bases of the junction unmatched. This CDR3 has 15 residues. This clonotype was counted many times. This clonotype originated in a female donor with ankylosing spondylitis or in good health (not recorded which). Sample: blood, either unsorted or a sorted T cell fraction (not recorded which). The chain combines TRBV12-3 or TRBV12-4 with TRBJ2-4; 7 nucleotides align to TRBD2. The DNA for the CDR3 is TGTGCCAGCAGTTTCGGCGGGAGAGCCAAAAACATTCAGTACTTC. The encoded protein is CASSFGGRAKNIQYF.